The clone carrying this T cell receptor (beta chain) was detected once. Grouping used clinical history reported by participants in a survey and questionnaire. The entry originates in a study of blood T cell repertoires in COVID-19. Methods used by the authors: Counts of nucleated cells, estimated from reference gene primer amplification, were obtained. Only in-frame clones appear in the TCRdb table, and some are missing; sequencing was by immunoSEQ multiplex PCR. Clone size and the V and J calls come from that table; the DNA yielded D and trimming. This table has about 130,000 clones, roughly 83% appearing once. The CDR3 has 12 residues. Deletions cut 3 bases from V and 6 bases from J, with 8 bases between. Germline CDR1 and CDR2: SGHAT and FQNNGV.

The gene calls are TRBV11-2 and TRBJ1-1; D might be TRBD1 (6 bases). The TCR originated in a man aged 45-65 years who had recovered from COVID-19. Material for sequencing was PBMCs or T cells enriched from blood (not recorded which). CDR3 in DNA: TGTGCCAGCAGCTTCAGACAGGCTGAAGCTTTCTTT. It encodes CASSFRQAEAFF. Together with reference TRBV11-2 and TRBJ1-1, the CDR3 gives the full variable domain: EAGVAQSPRYKIIEKRQSVAFWCNPISGHATLYWYQQILGQGPKLLIQFQNNGVVDDSQLPKDRFSAERLKGVDSTLKIQPAKLEDSAVYLCASSFRQAEAFFGQGTRLTVV.